This is a list of T cell receptor beta chains from one sample in a study of cytomegalovirus exposure and HLA in healthy donors. TCRdb's table, derived via immunoSEQ multiplex PCR, lists solely in-frame clones and lacks some. The table records about 160,000 clones, 75% to 90% of them present only once. Sample: PBMCs. The receptors shown here come from a male donor in good health and CMV-seropositive. CDR3s include the opening cysteine and the closing phenylalanine or tryptophan. The order of the fields is clone size, V gene, J gene, D gene, CDR3 protein, CDR3 DNA. A D gene is named only where the DNA matches it firmly. Only part of the rows carry a size: once, few, many, or a class if the clone is expanded.

clone size: -; V gene: TRBV19; J gene: TRBJ1-1; D gene: TRBD1; CDR3 protein: CASNPQGVTEAFF; CDR3 DNA: TGTGCCAGTAATCCACAGGGGGTTACTGAAGCTTTCTTT
clone size: -; V gene: TRBV6-6; J gene: TRBJ1-5; D gene: -; CDR3 protein: CASSYTGEPQPQHF; CDR3 DNA: TGTGCCAGCAGTTACACGGGGGAGCCCCAGCCCCAGCATTTT
clone size: -; V gene: TRBV2; J gene: TRBJ2-7; D gene: -; CDR3 protein: CASIGVEQYF; CDR3 DNA: TGTGCCAGCATAGGGGTCGAGCAGTACTTC
clone size: -; V gene: TRBV6-1; J gene: TRBJ1-6; D gene: -; CDR3 protein: CASSDRFSPLHF; CDR3 DNA: TGTGCCAGCAGTGACAGGTTTTCACCCCTCCACTTT
clone size: -; V gene: TRBV6-5; J gene: TRBJ2-1; D gene: TRBD2; CDR3 protein: CASSYGTSGGEQFF; CDR3 DNA: TGTGCCAGCAGTTACGGGACTAGCGGCGGTGAGCAGTTCTTC
clone size: -; V gene: TRBV10-3; J gene: TRBJ1-3; D gene: -; CDR3 protein: CAISEQGSVNTIYF; CDR3 DNA: TGTGCCATCAGTGAACAGGGCTCGGTAAACACCATATATTTT
clone size: -; V gene: TRBV28; J gene: TRBJ1-2; D gene: TRBD1; CDR3 protein: CATFWARGGQNYGYTF; CDR3 DNA: TGTGCCACCTTTTGGGCCAGAGGGGGACAGAACTATGGCTACACCTTC
clone size: -; V gene: TRBV28; J gene: TRBJ1-6; D gene: -; CDR3 protein: CASSLWRSGSPLHF; CDR3 DNA: TGTGCCAGCAGTTTGTGGAGGTCGGGGTCACCCCTCCACTTT
clone size: -; V gene: TRBV30; J gene: TRBJ1-2; D gene: -; CDR3 protein: CAWGLRNYGYTF; CDR3 DNA: TGTGCCTGGGGACTTCGGAACTATGGCTACACCTTC
clone size: once; V gene: TRBV25-1; J gene: TRBJ2-1; D gene: -; CDR3 protein: CASSDLGTLIDNEQFF; CDR3 DNA: TGTGCCAGCAGTGATCTCGGGACACTTATCGACAATGAGCAGTTCTTC
clone size: -; V gene: TRBV5-5; J gene: TRBJ2-7; D gene: TRBD2; CDR3 protein: CASSPIAGPYEQYF; CDR3 DNA: TGTGCCAGCAGCCCGATAGCGGGGCCCTACGAGCAGTACTTC
clone size: -; V gene: TRBV6-5; J gene: TRBJ1-1; D gene: -; CDR3 protein: CASTGDSTEAFF; CDR3 DNA: TGTGCCAGCACTGGTGACAGCACTGAAGCTTTCTTT
clone size: -; V gene: TRBV12-5; J gene: TRBJ2-7; D gene: -; CDR3 protein: CASGLGPLDEQYF; CDR3 DNA: TGTGCTAGTGGTTTGGGGCCTTTGGACGAGCAGTACTTC
clone size: -; V gene: TRBV6-4; J gene: TRBJ2-2; D gene: TRBD2; CDR3 protein: CASSDSRLSSGTGELFF; CDR3 DNA: TGTGCCAGCAGTGACTCGAGGCTGAGTAGCGGGACTGGGGAGCTGTTTTTT
clone size: -; V gene: TRBV19; J gene: TRBJ1-2; D gene: TRBD1; CDR3 protein: CASRVTGTYGYTF; CDR3 DNA: TGTGCCAGCAGGGTGACAGGGACCTATGGCTACACCTTC
clone size: -; V gene: TRBV4-2; J gene: TRBJ2-1; D gene: TRBD2; CDR3 protein: CASSQETSGRVEQFF; CDR3 DNA: TGTGCCAGCAGCCAAGAGACTAGCGGGAGGGTTGAGCAGTTCTTC
clone size: -; V gene: TRBV11-2; J gene: TRBJ2-7; D gene: -; CDR3 protein: CASSSAGNYEQYF; CDR3 DNA: TGTGCCAGCAGCTCGGCAGGGAACTACGAGCAGTACTTC
clone size: once; V gene: TRBV27; J gene: TRBJ2-5; D gene: TRBD2; CDR3 protein: CASSFASGGGETQYF; CDR3 DNA: TGTGCCAGCAGTTTCGCTAGCGGGGGGGGAGAGACCCAGTACTTC
clone size: -; V gene: TRBV10-3; J gene: TRBJ1-2; D gene: -; CDR3 protein: CAISETYGYTF; CDR3 DNA: TGTGCCATCAGTGAGACATATGGCTACACCTTC
clone size: -; V gene: TRBV19; J gene: TRBJ1-1; D gene: TRBD1; CDR3 protein: CASSRQGMAEAFF; CDR3 DNA: TGTGCCAGTAGTAGACAGGGGATGGCTGAAGCTTTCTTT
clone size: once; V gene: TRBV13; J gene: TRBJ2-1; D gene: -; CDR3 protein: CASRSTGSSYNEQFF; CDR3 DNA: TGTGCCAGCAGGAGTACAGGGTCCTCCTACAATGAGCAGTTCTTC
clone size: -; V gene: TRBV6-5; J gene: TRBJ1-1; D gene: -; CDR3 protein: CASSYDWRDRAFF; CDR3 DNA: TGTGCCAGCAGTTACGACTGGAGGGACCGGGCTTTCTTT
clone size: once; V gene: TRBV6-5; J gene: TRBJ1-1; D gene: -; CDR3 protein: CASSYSYRLVNTEAFF; CDR3 DNA: TGTGCCAGCAGTTACTCGTATCGACTGGTGAACACTGAAGCTTTCTTT
clone size: -; V gene: TRBV9; J gene: TRBJ2-7; D gene: -; CDR3 protein: CASSVGWGDYEQYF; CDR3 DNA: TGTGCCAGCAGCGTAGGGTGGGGGGACTACGAGCAGTACTTC
clone size: -; V gene: TRBV9; J gene: TRBJ2-3; D gene: TRBD2; CDR3 protein: CASSPKLLAGVAADTQYF; CDR3 DNA: TGTGCCAGCAGCCCCAAATTACTAGCGGGGGTCGCGGCAGATACGCAGTATTTT
clone size: -; V gene: TRBV7-9; J gene: TRBJ1-6; D gene: TRBD1; CDR3 protein: CSSSTLGTGNSPLHF; CDR3 DNA: TGTTCCAGCAGCACGTTAGGGACAGGGAATTCACCCCTCCACTTT
clone size: -; V gene: TRBV19; J gene: TRBJ2-2; D gene: -; CDR3 protein: CASSIFGETGELFF; CDR3 DNA: TGTGCCAGTAGTATATTTGGGGAGACCGGGGAGCTGTTTTTT
clone size: many; V gene: TRBV2; J gene: TRBJ2-2; D gene: -; CDR3 protein: CASSAEYTGELFF; CDR3 DNA: TGTGCCAGCAGTGCCGAGTACACCGGGGAGCTGTTTTTT
clone size: -; V gene: TRBV6-4; J gene: TRBJ2-7; D gene: TRBD2; CDR3 protein: CASSELAGPYEQYF; CDR3 DNA: TGTGCCAGCAGTGAACTAGCGGGGCCCTACGAGCAGTACTTC
clone size: -; V gene: TRBV27; J gene: TRBJ1-2; D gene: TRBD1; CDR3 protein: CASRPSMTGQGARGYTF; CDR3 DNA: TGTGCCAGCCGGCCTTCGATGACGGGACAGGGGGCTCGTGGCTACACCTTC
clone size: -; V gene: TRBV19; J gene: TRBJ2-3; D gene: TRBD2; CDR3 protein: CASSKLAGVLDTQYF; CDR3 DNA: TGTGCCAGTAGTAAACTAGCGGGAGTGCTAGATACGCAGTATTTT
clone size: -; V gene: TRBV7-2; J gene: TRBJ2-1; D gene: TRBD2; CDR3 protein: CASSLAQTSGYLSRDEQFF; CDR3 DNA: TGTGCCAGCAGCTTAGCCCAGACTAGCGGTTATCTCTCGAGGGATGAGCAGTTCTTC
clone size: -; V gene: TRBV14; J gene: TRBJ1-4; D gene: -; CDR3 protein: CASSQAGRGNEKLFF; CDR3 DNA: TGTGCCAGCAGCCAAGCTGGAAGGGGGAATGAAAAACTGTTTTTT
clone size: -; V gene: TRBV11-1; J gene: TRBJ2-5; D gene: -; CDR3 protein: CASSLGAEEETQYF; CDR3 DNA: TGTGCCAGCAGCTTGGGAGCGGAAGAAGAGACCCAGTACTTC
clone size: -; V gene: TRBV12-5; J gene: TRBJ2-3; D gene: -; CDR3 protein: CASGLLADTDTQYF; CDR3 DNA: TGTGCTAGTGGTTTGCTGGCTGACACAGATACGCAGTATTTT
clone size: -; V gene: TRBV6-5; J gene: TRBJ1-5; D gene: -; CDR3 protein: CASSQGQPQHF; CDR3 DNA: TGTGCCAGCAGCCAGGGTCAGCCCCAGCATTTT
clone size: -; V gene: TRBV10-3; J gene: TRBJ2-3; D gene: TRBD2; CDR3 protein: CAISERAGVAADTQYF; CDR3 DNA: TGTGCCATCAGTGAGAGGGCGGGAGTTGCTGCAGATACGCAGTATTTT
clone size: -; V gene: TRBV4-3; J gene: TRBJ2-7; D gene: -; CDR3 protein: CASSQGSSYEQYF; CDR3 DNA: TGCGCCAGCAGCCAAGGCAGCTCCTACGAGCAGTACTTC
clone size: -; V gene: TRBV7-9; J gene: TRBJ2-7; D gene: TRBD1; CDR3 protein: CSSSLAGTGYEQYF; CDR3 DNA: TGTTCCAGCAGCTTAGCCGGGACAGGATACGAGCAGTACTTC
clone size: -; V gene: TRBV27; J gene: TRBJ2-7; D gene: -; CDR3 protein: CASSLSGGGSYEQYF; CDR3 DNA: TGTGCCAGCAGTTTATCGGGTGGCGGTTCCTACGAGCAGTACTTC
clone size: -; V gene: TRBV9; J gene: TRBJ2-1; D gene: TRBD2; CDR3 protein: CASSKRTSGITSSYNEQFF; CDR3 DNA: TGTGCCAGCAGCAAACGGACTAGCGGGATAACAAGCTCCTACAATGAGCAGTTCTTC
clone size: -; V gene: TRBV5-1; J gene: TRBJ2-7; D gene: -; CDR3 protein: CASSPGNGYEQYF; CDR3 DNA: TGCGCCAGCAGCCCCGGGAATGGCTACGAGCAGTACTTC
clone size: -; V gene: TRBV28; J gene: TRBJ1-6; D gene: -; CDR3 protein: CASSLPGEGSNSPLHF; CDR3 DNA: TGTGCCAGCAGTCTCCCGGGAGAGGGCTCGAATTCACCCCTCCACTTT
clone size: -; V gene: TRBV6-5; J gene: TRBJ2-6; D gene: -; CDR3 protein: CASRVERGGANVLTF; CDR3 DNA: TGTGCCAGCAGAGTCGAGCGTGGCGGGGCCAACGTCCTGACTTTC
clone size: -; V gene: TRBV7-2; J gene: TRBJ2-1; D gene: TRBD2; CDR3 protein: CASSQLAGGYEQFF; CDR3 DNA: TGTGCCAGCAGCCAACTAGCGGGAGGCTATGAGCAGTTCTTC
clone size: -; V gene: TRBV4-3; J gene: TRBJ1-6; D gene: -; CDR3 protein: CASSRSTDSPLHF; CDR3 DNA: TGCGCCAGCAGCCGATCCACGGATTCACCCCTCCACTTT
clone size: -; V gene: TRBV11-2; J gene: TRBJ1-3; D gene: -; CDR3 protein: CASNTVRGSGNTIYF; CDR3 DNA: TGTGCCAGCAATACCGTCCGGGGCTCTGGAAACACCATATATTTT
clone size: -; V gene: TRBV4-2; J gene: TRBJ1-6; D gene: -; CDR3 protein: CASTEGAIGSYNSPLHF; CDR3 DNA: TGTGCCAGCACCGAAGGGGCGATTGGATCCTATAATTCACCCCTCCACTTT
clone size: -; V gene: TRBV6-5; J gene: TRBJ1-6; D gene: -; CDR3 protein: CASSKEGQNSPLHF; CDR3 DNA: TGTGCCAGCAGTAAGGAGGGGCAGAATTCACCCCTCCACTTT
clone size: -; V gene: TRBV10-3; J gene: TRBJ2-7; D gene: TRBD2; CDR3 protein: CAISRLAGSYEQYF; CDR3 DNA: TGTGCCATCAGTAGACTAGCCGGTTCCTACGAGCAGTACTTC
clone size: -; V gene: TRBV27; J gene: TRBJ2-3; D gene: -; CDR3 protein: CASRGGDTQYF; CDR3 DNA: TGTGCCAGCAGAGGAGGAGATACGCAGTATTTT
clone size: -; V gene: TRBV28; J gene: TRBJ1-4; D gene: -; CDR3 protein: CASSFLADNEKLFF; CDR3 DNA: -
clone size: once; V gene: TRBV11-3; J gene: TRBJ1-3; D gene: -; CDR3 protein: CASSLSGNTIYF; CDR3 DNA: TGTGCCAGCAGCCTATCTGGAAACACCATATATTTT